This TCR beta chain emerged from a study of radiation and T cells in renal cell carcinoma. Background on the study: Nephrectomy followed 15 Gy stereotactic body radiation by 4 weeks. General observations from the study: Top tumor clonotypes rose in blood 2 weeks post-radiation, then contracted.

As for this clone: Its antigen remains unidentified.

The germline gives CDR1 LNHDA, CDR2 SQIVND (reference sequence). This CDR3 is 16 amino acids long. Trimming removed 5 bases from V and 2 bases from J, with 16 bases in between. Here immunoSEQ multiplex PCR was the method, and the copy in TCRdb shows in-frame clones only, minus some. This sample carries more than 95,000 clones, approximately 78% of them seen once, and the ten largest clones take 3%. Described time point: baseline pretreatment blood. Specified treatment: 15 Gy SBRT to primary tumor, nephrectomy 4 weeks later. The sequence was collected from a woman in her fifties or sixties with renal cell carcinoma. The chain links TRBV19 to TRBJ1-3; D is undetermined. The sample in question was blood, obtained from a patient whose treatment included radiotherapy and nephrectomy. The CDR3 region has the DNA TGTGCCAGTAGTCCCACCGGGGAGAGGCCTGGAAACACCATATATTTT. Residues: CASSPTGERPGNTIYF.